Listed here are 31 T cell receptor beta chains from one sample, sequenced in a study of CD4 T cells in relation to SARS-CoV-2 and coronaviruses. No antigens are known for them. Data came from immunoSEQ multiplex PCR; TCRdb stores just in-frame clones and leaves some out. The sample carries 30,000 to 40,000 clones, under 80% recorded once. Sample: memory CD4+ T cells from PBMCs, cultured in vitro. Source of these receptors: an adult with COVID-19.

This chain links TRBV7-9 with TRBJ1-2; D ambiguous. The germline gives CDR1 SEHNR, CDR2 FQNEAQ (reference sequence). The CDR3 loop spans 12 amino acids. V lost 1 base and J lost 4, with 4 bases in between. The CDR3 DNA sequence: TGTGCCAGCAGCTTAGGAGGCTATGGCTACACCTTC. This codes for CASSLGGYGYTF.

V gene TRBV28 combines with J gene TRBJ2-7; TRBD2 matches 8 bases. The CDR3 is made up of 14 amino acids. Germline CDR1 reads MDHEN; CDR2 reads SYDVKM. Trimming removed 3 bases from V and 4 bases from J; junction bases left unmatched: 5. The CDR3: CASSLEREIYEQYF. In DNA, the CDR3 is TGTGCCAGCAGTTTGGAGCGGGAGATTTACGAGCAGTACTTC.

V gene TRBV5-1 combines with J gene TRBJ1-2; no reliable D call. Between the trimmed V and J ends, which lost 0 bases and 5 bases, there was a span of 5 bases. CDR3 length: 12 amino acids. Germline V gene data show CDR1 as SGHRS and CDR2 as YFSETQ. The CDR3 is CASSLAGYGYTF. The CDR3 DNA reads TGCGCCAGCAGCTTGGCCGGGTATGGCTACACCTTC.

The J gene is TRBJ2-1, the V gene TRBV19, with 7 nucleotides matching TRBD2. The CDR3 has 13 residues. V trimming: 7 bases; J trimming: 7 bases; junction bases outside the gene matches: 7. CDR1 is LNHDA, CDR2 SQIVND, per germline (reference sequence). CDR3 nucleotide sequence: TGTGCCAGTAACAGCGGGATCCCGAATGAGCAGTTCTTC. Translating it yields CASNSGIPNEQFF.

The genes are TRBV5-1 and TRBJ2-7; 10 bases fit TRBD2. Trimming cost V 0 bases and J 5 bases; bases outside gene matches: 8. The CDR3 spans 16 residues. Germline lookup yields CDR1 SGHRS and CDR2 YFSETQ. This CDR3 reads CASSLEPSGSPHEQYF. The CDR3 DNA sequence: TGCGCCAGCAGCTTGGAACCTAGCGGGAGTCCTCACGAGCAGTACTTC.

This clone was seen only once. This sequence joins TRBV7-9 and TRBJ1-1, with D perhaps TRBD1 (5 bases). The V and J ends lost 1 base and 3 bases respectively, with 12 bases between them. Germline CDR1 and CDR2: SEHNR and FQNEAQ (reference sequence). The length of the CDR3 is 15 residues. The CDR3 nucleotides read TGTGCCAGCAGCTTAGTTGGGGGTAGGGACACTGAAGCTTTCTTT. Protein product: CASSLVGGRDTEAFF.

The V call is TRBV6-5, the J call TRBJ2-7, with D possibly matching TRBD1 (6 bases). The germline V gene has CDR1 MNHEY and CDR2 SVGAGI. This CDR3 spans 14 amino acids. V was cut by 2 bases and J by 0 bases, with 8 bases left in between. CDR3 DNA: TGTGCCAGCAGTTACAGGGGGAGCTCCTACGAGCAGTACTTC. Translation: CASSYRGSSYEQYF.

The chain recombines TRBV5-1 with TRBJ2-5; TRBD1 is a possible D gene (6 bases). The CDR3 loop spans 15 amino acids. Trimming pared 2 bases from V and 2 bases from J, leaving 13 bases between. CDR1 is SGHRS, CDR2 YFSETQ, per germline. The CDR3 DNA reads TGCGCCAGCAGCTTTGGGCAGGGGCGACAAGAGACCCAGTACTTC. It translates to CASSFGQGRQETQYF.

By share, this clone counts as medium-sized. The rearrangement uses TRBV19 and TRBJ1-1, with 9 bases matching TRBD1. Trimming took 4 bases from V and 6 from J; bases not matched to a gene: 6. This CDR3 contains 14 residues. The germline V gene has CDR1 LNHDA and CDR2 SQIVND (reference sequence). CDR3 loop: CASSRGQGTAEAFF. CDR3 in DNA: TGTGCCAGTAGTAGGGGACAGGGTACTGCTGAAGCTTTCTTT.

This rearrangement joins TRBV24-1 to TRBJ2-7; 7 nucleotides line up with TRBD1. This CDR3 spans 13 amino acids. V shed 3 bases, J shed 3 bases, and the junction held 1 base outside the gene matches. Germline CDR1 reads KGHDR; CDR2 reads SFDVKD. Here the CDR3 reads CATSDGQDYEQYF. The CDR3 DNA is TGTGCCACCAGTGATGGACAGGACTACGAGCAGTACTTC.

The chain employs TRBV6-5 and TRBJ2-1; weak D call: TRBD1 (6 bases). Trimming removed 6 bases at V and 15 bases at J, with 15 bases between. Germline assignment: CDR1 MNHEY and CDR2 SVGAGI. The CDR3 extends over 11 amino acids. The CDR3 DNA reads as TGTGCCAGCAGAAGGACAGAGGGAACGTTCTTC. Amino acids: CASRRTEGTFF.

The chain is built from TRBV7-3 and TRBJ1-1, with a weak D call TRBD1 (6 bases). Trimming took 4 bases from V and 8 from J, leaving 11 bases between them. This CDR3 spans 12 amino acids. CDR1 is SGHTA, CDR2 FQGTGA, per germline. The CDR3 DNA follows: TGTGCCAGCAGCTCTCTAACAGGGGAAGCTTTCTTT. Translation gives CASSSLTGEAFF.

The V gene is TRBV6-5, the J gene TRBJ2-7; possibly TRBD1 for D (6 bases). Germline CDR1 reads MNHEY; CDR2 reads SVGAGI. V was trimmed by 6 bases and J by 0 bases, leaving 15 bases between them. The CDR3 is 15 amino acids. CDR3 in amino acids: CASRRTGMGSYEQYF. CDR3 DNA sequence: TGTGCCAGCAGGCGAACAGGGATGGGCTCCTACGAGCAGTACTTC.

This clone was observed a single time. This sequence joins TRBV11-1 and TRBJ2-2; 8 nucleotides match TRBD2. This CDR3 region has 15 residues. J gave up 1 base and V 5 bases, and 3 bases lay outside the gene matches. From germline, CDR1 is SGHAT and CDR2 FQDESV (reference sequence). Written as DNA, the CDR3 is TGTGCCAGCAGCCCGGGACTAGGGAACACCGGGGAGCTGTTTTTT. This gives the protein CASSPGLGNTGELFF.

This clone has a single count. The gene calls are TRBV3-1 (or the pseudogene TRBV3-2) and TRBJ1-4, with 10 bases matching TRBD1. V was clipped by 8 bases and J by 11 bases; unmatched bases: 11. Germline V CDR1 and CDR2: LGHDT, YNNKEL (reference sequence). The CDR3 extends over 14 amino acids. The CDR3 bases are TGTGCCAGCCAGAGGGGACAGGGGTTGGAGAAACTGTTTTTT. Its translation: CASQRGQGLEKLFF.

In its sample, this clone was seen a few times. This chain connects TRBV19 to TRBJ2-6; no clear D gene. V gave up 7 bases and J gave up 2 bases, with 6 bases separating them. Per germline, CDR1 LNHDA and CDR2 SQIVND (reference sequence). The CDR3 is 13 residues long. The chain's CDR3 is CASKEPGANVLTF. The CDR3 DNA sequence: TGTGCCAGTAAGGAACCTGGGGCCAACGTCCTGACTTTC.

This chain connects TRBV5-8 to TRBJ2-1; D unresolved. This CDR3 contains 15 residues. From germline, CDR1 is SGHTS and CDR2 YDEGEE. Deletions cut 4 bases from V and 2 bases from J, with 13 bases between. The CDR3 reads CASSRAGYAYNEQFF. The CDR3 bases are TGTGCCAGCAGCCGGGCCGGGTACGCCTACAATGAGCAGTTCTTC.

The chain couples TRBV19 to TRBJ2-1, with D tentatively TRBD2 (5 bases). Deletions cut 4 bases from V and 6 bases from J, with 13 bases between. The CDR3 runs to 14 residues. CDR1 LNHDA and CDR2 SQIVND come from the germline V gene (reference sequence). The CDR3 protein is CASSTSVRGNEQFF. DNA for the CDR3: TGTGCCAGTAGTACTTCCGTTCGGGGCAATGAGCAGTTCTTC.

CDR3 region: CASSLPPGDTGELFF. CDR3 coding DNA: TGTGCCAGCAGCTTGCCCCCGGGAGACACCGGGGAGCTGTTTTTT. This chain connects TRBV5-4 to TRBJ2-2, with a possible D match to TRBD2 (6 bases). Germline V gene sequence: CDR1 SGHNT, CDR2 YYREEE (reference sequence). The CDR3 consists of 15 residues. V was cut by 1 base and J by 3 bases, with 10 bases left in between.

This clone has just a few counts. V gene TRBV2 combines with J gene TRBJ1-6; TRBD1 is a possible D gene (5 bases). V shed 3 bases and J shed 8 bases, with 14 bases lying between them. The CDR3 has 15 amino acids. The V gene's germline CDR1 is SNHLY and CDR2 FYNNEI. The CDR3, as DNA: TGTGCCAGCAGTGAGATCCAGGGAATCGATTCACCCCTCCACTTT. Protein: CASSEIQGIDSPLHF.

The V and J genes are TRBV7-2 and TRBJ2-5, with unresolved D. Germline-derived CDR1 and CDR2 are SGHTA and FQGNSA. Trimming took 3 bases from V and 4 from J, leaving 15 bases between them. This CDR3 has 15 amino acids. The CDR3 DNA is TGTGCCAGCAGCTTTCGCGGTTACCCAGTAGAGACCCAGTACTTC. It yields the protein CASSFRGYPVETQYF. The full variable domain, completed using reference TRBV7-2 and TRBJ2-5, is GAGVSQSPSNKVTEKGKDVELRCDPISGHTALYWYRQSLGQGLEFLIYFQGNSAPDKSGLPSDRFSAERTGGSVSTLTIQRTQQEDSAVYLCASSFRGYPVETQYFGPGTRLLVL.

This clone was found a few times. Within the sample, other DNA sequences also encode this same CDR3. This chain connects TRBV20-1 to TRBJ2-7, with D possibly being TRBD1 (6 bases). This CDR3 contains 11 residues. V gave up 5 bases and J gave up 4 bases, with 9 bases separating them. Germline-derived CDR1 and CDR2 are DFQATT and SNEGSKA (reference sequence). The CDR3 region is CSAPQGYEQYF. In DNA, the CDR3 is TGCAGTGCTCCACAGGGTTACGAGCAGTACTTC.

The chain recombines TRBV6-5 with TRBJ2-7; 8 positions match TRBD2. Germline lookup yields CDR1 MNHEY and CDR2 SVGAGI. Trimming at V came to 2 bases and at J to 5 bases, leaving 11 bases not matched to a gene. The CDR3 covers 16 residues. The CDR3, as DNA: TGTGCCAGCAGTTACGAGCAAGGACTAGCATCCCACGAGCAGTACTTC. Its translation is CASSYEQGLASHEQYF.

The CDR3, as DNA: TGTGCCAGCAGCTTAGCGGGGCAGAGCAATCAGCCCCAGCATTTT. Translation: CASSLAGQSNQPQHF. The chain recombines TRBV11-2 with TRBJ1-5; maybe TRBD1 (5 bases). The CDR3 covers 15 residues. V lost 1 base and J 1 base, leaving 8 bases between the germline ends. Germline V CDR1 and CDR2: SGHAT, FQNNGV.

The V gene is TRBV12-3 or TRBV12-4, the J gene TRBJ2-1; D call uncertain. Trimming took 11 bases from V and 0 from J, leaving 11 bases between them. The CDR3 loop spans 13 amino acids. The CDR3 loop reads CAVGGNSYNEQFF. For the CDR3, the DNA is TGTGCCGTAGGCGGCAACTCCTACAATGAGCAGTTCTTC.

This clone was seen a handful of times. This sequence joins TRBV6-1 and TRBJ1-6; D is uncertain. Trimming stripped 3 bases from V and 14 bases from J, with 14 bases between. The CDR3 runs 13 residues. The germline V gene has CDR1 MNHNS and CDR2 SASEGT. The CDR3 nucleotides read TGTGCCAGCAGTGAGTCAGGCCTTCAGGCCCTCCACTTT. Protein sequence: CASSESGLQALHF.

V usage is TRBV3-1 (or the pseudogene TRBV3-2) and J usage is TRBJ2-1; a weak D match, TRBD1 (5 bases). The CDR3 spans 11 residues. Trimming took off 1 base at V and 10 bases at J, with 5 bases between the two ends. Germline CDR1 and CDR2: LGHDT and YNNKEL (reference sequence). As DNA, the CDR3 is TGTGCCAGCAGCCAAGGGGGCGAGCAGTTCTTC. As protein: CASSQGGEQFF.

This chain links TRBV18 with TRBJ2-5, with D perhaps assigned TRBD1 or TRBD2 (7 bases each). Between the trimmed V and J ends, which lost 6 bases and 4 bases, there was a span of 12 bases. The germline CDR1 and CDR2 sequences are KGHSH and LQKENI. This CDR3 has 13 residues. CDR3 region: CASSPRGGETQYF. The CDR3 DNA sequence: TGTGCCAGCTCCCCCAGGGGGGGAGAGACCCAGTACTTC.

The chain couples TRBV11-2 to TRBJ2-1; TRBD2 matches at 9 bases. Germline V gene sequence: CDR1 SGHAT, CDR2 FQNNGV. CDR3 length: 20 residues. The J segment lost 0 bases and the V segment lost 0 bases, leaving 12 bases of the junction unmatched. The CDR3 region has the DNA TGTGCCAGCAGCTTAGATCTTATTGGAGTAGCGGGAGACTCCTACAATGAGCAGTTCTTC. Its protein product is CASSLDLIGVAGDSYNEQFF. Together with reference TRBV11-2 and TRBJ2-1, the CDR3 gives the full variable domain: EAGVAQSPRYKIIEKRQSVAFWCNPISGHATLYWYQQILGQGPKLLIQFQNNGVVDDSQLPKDRFSAERLKGVDSTLKIQPAKLEDSAVYLCASSLDLIGVAGDSYNEQFFGPGTRLTVL.

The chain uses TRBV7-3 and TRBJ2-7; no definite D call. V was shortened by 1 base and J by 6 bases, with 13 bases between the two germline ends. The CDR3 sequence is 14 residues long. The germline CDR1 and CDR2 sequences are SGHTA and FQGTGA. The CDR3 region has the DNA TGTGCCAGCAGCTTAAGTAACCTGCGAGGCGAGCAGTACTTC. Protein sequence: CASSLSNLRGEQYF. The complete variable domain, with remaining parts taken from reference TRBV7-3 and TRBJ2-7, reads GAGVSQTPSNKVTEKGKYVELRCDPISGHTALYWYRQSLGQGPEFLIYFQGTGAADDSGLPNDRFFAVRPEGSVSTLKIQRTERGDSAVYLCASSLSNLRGEQYFGPGTRLTVT.

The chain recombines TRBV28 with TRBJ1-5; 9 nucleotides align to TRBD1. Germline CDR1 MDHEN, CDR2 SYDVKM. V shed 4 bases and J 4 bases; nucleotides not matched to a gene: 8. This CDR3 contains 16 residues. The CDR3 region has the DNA TGTGCCAGCAGTTGGCCCTCCGGGACAGGGAATCAGCCCCAGCATTTT. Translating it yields CASSWPSGTGNQPQHF.